This T cell receptor beta chain was sequenced in a study of T cells in Graves' hyperthyroidism and ophthalmopathy (dated by TCRdb to about 2019). Looking at the study overall: Peripheral blood samples were taken at the time of initial diagnosis, prior to any treatment. After blood sampling, hyperthyroidism patients were treated with methimazole at a starting dose of 30 mg daily, and ophthalmopathy patients were treated with high-dose intravenous methylprednisolone. For training and testing, the 100 or so patients in the discovery cohort were randomly divided in a 7:3 ratio. Thyroid tissue and blood T-cell repertoires from about 6 Graves' hyperthyroidism patients were also compared in the study. The paper reports TCR Vbeta CDR3 sequencing of 135 peripheral blood samples: under 45 ophthalmopathy, over 70 hyperthyroidism and approximately 17 progressor patients. An independent validation cohort of fewer than 20 hyperthyroidism patients and 15 or so patients who later progressed to ophthalmopathy tested prospective prediction of ophthalmopathy. To identify distinguishing TCR V-J signatures, a discovery cohort of 90 to 100 patients was used, comprising 40 to 45 with Graves' ophthalmopathy and around 57 with stable Graves' hyperthyroidism. Overall results and qualifications from the work: In validation, progression to ophthalmopathy was predicted by the model with 65% to 71% sensitivity and around 75% specificity, a median of roughly six months before onset. Most expanded thyroid clonotypes (frequency above 0.001) were also detected in blood, a finding suggesting that blood repertoires may reflect thyroid immune responses. In cross-validation, a model built on a 13 V-J signature told ophthalmopathy apart from stable hyperthyroidism with just under 90% sensitivity and about 81% specificity, and in testing the same model reached 80%/75%. Sample size was not statistically predetermined, and blinding of investigators to group allocation was not performed.

Many counts were recorded for this clonotype. Its antigen is not yet known. Base qualities are missing; no much larger clone stands one base away. TCR beta CDR3 regions were amplified from RNA transcripts. For the first round of RT-PCR on the TCR CDR3, the HTBI primer set was used together with the Qiagen OneStep RT-PCR kit. Libraries were constructed in a second round of multiplex PCR, after which size selection and purification were performed. Paired-end sequencing of the libraries was performed with 100 bp reads on an Illumina HiSeq2000. Concerning the study's data processing: SOAPnuke was used to process the raw data, removing reads that contained adapters or uncalled bases, had a mean Phred below 15, or lacked an exact match to the constant primer or identifier. High-quality paired reads were merged using COPE v1.2.5, and each unique nucleotide sequence was defined as a clonotype. Clonotypes were aligned to IMGT TRBV, TRBD and TRBJ reference segments using MiTCR v1.1. The analysis was restricted to V-J combinations with a frequency above 0.0001, which together covered approximately 99% of the repertoires. A TCS score was defined as the ratio between F50 (clonal expansion) and ExV (chaos), using BLOSUM62-based TCRdist between CDR3 peptides within each V-J. Welch's t-statistics and random forest reduced fewer than 600 V-J features to 13, which were used in a naive Bayes classifier (R e1071). The public reads were quality trimmed at Q25 with fastp and then assembled into clones with MiXCR by TCRdb, keeping productive beta chains. For every CDR3 protein sequence, its rows merge into one entry that carries the most common genes and DNA. TCRdb assigned the V and J calls; the authors' analysis was not used. The sample has a few hundred thousand distinct CDR3 sequences on record, more than 14% of them singletons. About 18% of the sample lies in the top ten.

V and J are trimmed by 6 bases and 2 bases, and the gene matches miss 12 bases of the junction. The CDR3, from cysteine to phenylalanine, totals 15 residues. CDR3 DNA is the only sequence kept; it has 45 bases, read in frame from the first base. The germline V gene (reference sequence) yields DFQATT for CDR1 and SNEGSKA for CDR2. Moderately to severely active disease, a Clinical Activity Score of at least 3, a NOSPECS grade of at least 4, and a duration under 3 months were present in ophthalmopathy patients. The study excluded patients with uncontrolled infections, other autoimmune diseases, pregnancy or lactation. Diagnoses were based on clinical symptoms, serum thyroxine and TRAb, thyroid ultrasound and orbital computed tomography. Ficoll-Paque density gradient centrifugation was used to isolate PBMCs from 8 to 10 ml of fresh peripheral blood. Trizol reagent was used to extract total RNA, and RNA quality was then checked on an Agilent 2100 Bioanalyzer.

The receptor's source is a woman aged 25 to 39 with Graves' ophthalmopathy. The V and J segments used are TRBV20-1 and TRBJ1-1; TRBD1 aligns with 7 central bases. What was sequenced was blood. The nucleotide sequence reads TGCAGTGCCCAGACACACAGGGGTGGAAACACTGAAGCTTTCTTT. It encodes CSAQTHRGGNTEAFF.